This T cell receptor beta chain derives from a study of cytomegalovirus exposure and HLA in healthy donors. Trimming at V came to 1 base and at J to 3 bases, leaving 4 bases not matched to a gene. The germline gives CDR1 LGHNA, CDR2 YNFKEQ. CDR3 size: 16 residues. Study results and limitations: Donor immune exposure was known only as CMV serostatus. In all likelihood, a cluster of highly shared sequence variants was a sequencing artifact. In most subjects, TCR beta sequences reportedly gave accurate predictions of HLA-A and HLA-B alleles. Fewer N-insertions than the 666-donor mean were reportedly shown by an Asian-associated ancestry cluster in a later analysis.

The study ran its PCR with 60 Vbeta and 13 Jbeta primers. The repertoire was sequenced with immunoSEQ multiplex PCR; TCRdb's copy has only in-frame clones and lacks some. The sample records approximately 190,000 clones, roughly 86% being singletons. Points on this clone: The antigen is unknown.

Source material: PBMCs. This receptor was identified in a man between 35 and 55 years old in good health and CMV-seropositive. J is TRBJ2-1 and V is TRBV4-2, with TRBD2 matching 9 bases. CDR3 nucleotides: TGTGCCAGCAGCCAAGTGGCGGGAGGGATCTACAATGAGCAGTTCTTC. This sequence encodes CASSQVAGGIYNEQFF.